Listed here are 15 T cell receptor beta chains from one sample, sequenced in a study of naive and memory T cell subsets. An equimolar mix of two oligonucleotides served as the beta constant-region primer for TRBC1 and TRBC2. Four rounds of PCR amplified the ligated cDNA using nested alpha and beta constant-region primers plus SP2. TCRdb processed the UMI-ligation and nested PCR reads anew with MiXCR; each CDR3 protein has one entry. The table records around 130,000 distinct CDR3 sequences, roughly 36% of them present only once. Sequences were obtained from central memory CD4+ T cells from blood. These receptors all come from a human donor in good health.

This clonotype came up once. The J gene is TRBJ2-5, the V gene TRBV24-1; D may be TRBD2 (5 bases). V shed 3 bases and J shed 1 base, with 14 bases lying between them. This CDR3 comprises 16 residues. Germline CDR1 reads KGHDR; CDR2 reads SFDVKD. The DNA for the CDR3 is TGTGCCACCAGTGATCCGACCCACGGAGGCCAAGAGACCCAGTACTTC. The encoded protein is CATSDPTHGGQETQYF.

This clonotype was picked up a small number of times. This chain connects TRBV11-3 to TRBJ2-1; 8 nucleotides match TRBD2. V gave up 5 bases and J gave up 2 bases; unmatched junction bases: 5. The length of the CDR3 is 15 residues. Germline values: CDR1 SGHNT, CDR2 YENEEA. CDR3 protein: CASSHRTSTYNEQFF. DNA for the CDR3: TGTGCCAGCAGCCACAGGACTAGCACCTACAATGAGCAGTTCTTC. Drawing the rest from reference TRBV11-3 and TRBJ2-1, the complete variable domain is EAGVVQSPRYKIIEKKQPVAFWCNPISGHNTLYWYLQNLGQGPELLIRYENEEAVDDSQLPKDRFSAERLKGVDSTLKIQPAELGDSAVYLCASSHRTSTYNEQFFGPGTRLTVL.

A word on this clonotype: Sequence at one end of the junction differs from germline and may be a read error. The chain has TRBV7-9 and TRBJ2-3; 7 bases align to TRBD2. Germline V gene sequence: CDR1 SEHNR, CDR2 FQNEAQ (reference sequence). This CDR3 region has 16 residues. CDR3 sequence reads: CASSLSGVPSTDTQNF. CDR3 sequence (DNA): TGTGCCAGCAGCTTAAGCGGGGTCCCTAGCACAGATACGCAGAATTTT.

The chain combines TRBV6-6 with TRBJ1-1; D call uncertain. The CDR3 spans 16 residues. The germline CDR1 and CDR2 sequences are MNHNY and SVGAGI (reference sequence). Trimming shortened V by 0 bases and J by 0 bases, and 11 bases separated the two germline ends. CDR3 protein: CASSYSPRSMNTEAFF. DNA for the CDR3: TGTGCCAGCAGTTACTCGCCGAGATCGATGAACACTGAAGCTTTCTTT.

This clonotype has just a few counts. The chain links TRBV7-6 to TRBJ2-5, with 8 bases matching TRBD2. Germline-derived CDR1 and CDR2 are SGHVS and FNYEAQ. After removal of 7 bases from V and 1 base from J, the junction contained 8 bases not matched to a gene. The CDR3 loop spans 15 amino acids. The CDR3 DNA reads as TGTGCCAGCAACCCACGGGCGGGAGGCCAAGAGACCCAGTACTTC. It codes for CASNPRAGGQETQYF.

The CDR3 DNA follows: TGCGCCAGCAGCTCGTCGGGGATACAAGAGACCCAGTACTTC. Translating gives CASSSSGIQETQYF. This rearrangement joins TRBV5-1 to TRBJ2-5, with D perhaps matching TRBD2 (5 bases). The CDR3 consists of 14 residues. The V gene's germline CDR1 is SGHRS and CDR2 YFSETQ. Between the trimmed V and J ends, which lost 3 bases and 2 bases, there was a span of 11 bases.

The V and J genes are TRBV20-1 and TRBJ1-1; no firm D call. The CDR3 totals 12 residues. Germline V gene sequence: CDR1 DFQATT, CDR2 SNEGSKA (reference sequence). V lost 5 bases and J 6 bases, leaving 13 bases between the germline ends. The CDR3 coding sequence is TGCAGTGCTGTCCAGGTTATTCCTGAAGCTTTCTTT. It encodes CSAVQVIPEAFF.

A few counts support this clonotype. The V and J genes are TRBV7-2 and TRBJ2-1; 12 nucleotides agree with TRBD2. V lost 4 bases and J lost 6; bases outside the gene matches: 7. The germline V gene encodes CDR1 SGHTA and CDR2 FQGNSA. CDR3 length equals 16 residues. The CDR3 coding sequence is TGTGCCAGCAGCTCCCGATCTAGCGGGAGGGCCAATGAGCAGTTCTTC. Its translation: CASSSRSSGRANEQFF.

The J gene is TRBJ1-1, the V gene TRBV28, with D unresolved. Germline CDR1 and CDR2: MDHEN and SYDVKM. The V and J ends lost 6 bases and 1 base respectively, with 12 bases between them. This CDR3 region has 14 residues. The CDR3 nucleotides read TGTGCCAGCAGGGGCGGTGGGAGGAACACTGAAGCTTTCTTT. Protein: CASRGGGRNTEAFF. Full variable domain (outside the CDR3, taken from reference TRBV28 and TRBJ1-1): DVKVTQSSRYLVKRTGEKVFLECVQDMDHENMFWYRQDPGLGLRLIYFSYDVKMKEKGDIPEGYSVSREKKERFSLILESASTNQTSMYLCASRGGGRNTEAFFGQGTRLTVV.

This clonotype showed up just a few times. The chain joins TRBV28 to TRBJ1-4, with TRBD1 matching 10 bases. CDR1 is MDHEN, CDR2 SYDVKM, per germline. The CDR3 contains 17 residues. J lost 7 bases, V lost 2 bases, and 10 bases had no gene match. CDR3 sequence reads: CASSLAGGGQGTEKLFF. CDR3 coding DNA: TGTGCCAGCAGTTTAGCCGGGGGGGGACAGGGGACTGAAAAACTGTTTTTT.

The chain uses TRBV3-1 and TRBJ2-1; 8 nucleotides line up with TRBD1. Germline CDR1 is LGHDT and CDR2 is YNNKEL (reference sequence). The CDR3 extends over 18 amino acids. Trimming took 5 bases from V and 0 from J; bases not matched to a gene: 12. CDR3 sequence: CASSSRGRGASSYNEQFF. For the CDR3, the DNA is TGTGCCAGCAGCTCCAGGGGGCGCGGGGCGAGCTCCTACAATGAGCAGTTCTTC.

This clonotype was counted only a few times. The chain is built from TRBV7-2 and TRBJ1-1; D is unclear. The CDR3 totals 12 residues. Germline CDR1 reads SGHTA; CDR2 reads FQGNSA. Trimming removed 3 bases at V and 4 bases at J, with 6 bases between. DNA of the CDR3: TGTGCCAGCAGCTTGTTGGGCACTGAAGCTTTCTTT. Translation gives CASSLLGTEAFF.

This clonotype was recorded many times. The chain carries TRBV11-2 and TRBJ2-5; D not resolved. The CDR3 has 14 amino acids. CDR1 and CDR2 from the germline V gene are SGHAT and FQNNGV. V was shortened by 3 bases and J by 5 bases, with 13 bases between the two germline ends. The CDR3 DNA reads TGTGCCAGCAGCTTTGGGAAGGGCAGGGAGACCCAGTACTTC. Encoded protein: CASSFGKGRETQYF.

This clonotype was found a few times. The J gene is TRBJ2-4, the V gene TRBV7-2; D may match TRBD1 or TRBD2 (6 bases each). CDR1 and CDR2 (germline): SGHTA, FQGNSA. The CDR3 has 18 residues. Trimming stripped 1 base from V and 0 bases from J, with 16 bases between. CDR3 DNA: TGTGCCAGCAGCTTAGAGTCCGGCAGGGGACTAGCCAAAAACATTCAGTACTTC. It specifies CASSLESGRGLAKNIQYF.

J is TRBJ1-1 and V is TRBV15; D not resolved. The CDR3 is made up of 14 amino acids. V shed 1 base and J shed 1 base, with 7 bases lying between them. Germline V CDR1 and CDR2: LNHNV, YYDKDF (reference sequence). The CDR3, as DNA: TGTGCCACCAGCAGAGTAAAACGGAACACTGAAGCTTTCTTT. Translated, it gives CATSRVKRNTEAFF.